This T cell receptor (beta chain) was retrieved from a study of STAT3 mutations in large granular lymphocyte leukemia. Study results and limitations: Every T-cell large granular lymphocyte leukemia patient had at least one immunodominant TCR beta clonotype. TCR clonotype switching after therapy occurred in about 30% of the 18 patients.

The CDR3 loop spans 13 amino acids. Between the trimmed V and J ends, which lost 2 bases and 4 bases, there was a span of 8 bases. The V gene's germline CDR1 is LNHDA and CDR2 SQIVND (reference sequence). Sequenced by immunoSEQ multiplex PCR; TCRdb stores in-frame clones only, minus some. The table lists about 15,000 clones, roughly 91% of them singletons. For this clone: As yet, its antigen is unknown.

The sample comprised peripheral blood mononuclear cells. This chain joins TRBV19 and TRBJ1-2; tentatively, D is TRBD1 (5 bases). The clonotype was recovered from a woman in her 50s with T-cell large granular lymphocyte leukemia. Some clones in this sample may be carry-over from other donors' samples. CDR3 sequence reads: CASSIRDFYGYTF. The CDR3 DNA reads TGTGCCAGTAGTATAAGGGACTTCTATGGCTACACCTTC.